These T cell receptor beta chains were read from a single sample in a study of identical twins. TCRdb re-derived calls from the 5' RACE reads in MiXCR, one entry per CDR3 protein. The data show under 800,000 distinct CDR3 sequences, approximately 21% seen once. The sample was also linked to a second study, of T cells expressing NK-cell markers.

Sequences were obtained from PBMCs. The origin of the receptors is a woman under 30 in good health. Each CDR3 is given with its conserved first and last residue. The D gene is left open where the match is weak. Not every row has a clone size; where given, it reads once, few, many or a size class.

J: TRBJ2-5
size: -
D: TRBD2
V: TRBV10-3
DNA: TGTGCCATCGGGGGGGGGAGGCCGACAGAGACCCAGTACTTC
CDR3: CAIGGGRPTETQYF

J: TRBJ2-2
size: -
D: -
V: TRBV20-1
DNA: TGCAGTGCTCGGACGGGGAGCAGTCCGAACACCGGGGAGCTGTTTTTT
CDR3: CSARTGSSPNTGELFF

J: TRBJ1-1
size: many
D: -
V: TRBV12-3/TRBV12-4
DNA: TGTGCCAGCAGTTTAGCGGTAGATGGCACTGAAGCTTTCTTT
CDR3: CASSLAVDGTEAFF

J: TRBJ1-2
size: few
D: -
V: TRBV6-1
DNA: TGTGCCAGCAGTCGGGGAGAATCTAACTATGGCTACACCTTC
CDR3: CASSRGESNYGYTF

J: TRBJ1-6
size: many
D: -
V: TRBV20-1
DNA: TGCAGTGCTAACGGACGGGGGGATTCACCCCTCCACTTT
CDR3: CSANGRGDSPLHF

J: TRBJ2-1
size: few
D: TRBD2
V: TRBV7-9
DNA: TGTGCCAGCAGCACCGCGGGGGGGTTGTACAATGAGCAGTTCTTC
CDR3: CASSTAGGLYNEQFF

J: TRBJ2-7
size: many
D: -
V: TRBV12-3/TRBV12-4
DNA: TGTGCCAGCAGTTCTAGCGCCCCCCCTTCTTACGAGCAGTACTTC
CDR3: CASSSSAPPSYEQYF

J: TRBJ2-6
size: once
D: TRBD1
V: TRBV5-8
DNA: TGTGCCAGCCTTGGGACAGGGTGGTCGGGGGCCAACGTCCTGACTTTC
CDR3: CASLGTGWSGANVLTF

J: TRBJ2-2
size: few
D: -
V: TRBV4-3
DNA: TGCGCCAGCAGCCGCGAGCTGGGCCAGGGCGACACCGGGGAGCTGTTTTTT
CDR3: CASSRELGQGDTGELFF

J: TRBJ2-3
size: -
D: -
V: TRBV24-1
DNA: TGTGCCACCAGTGACCATAGACAGGAGACAGGCACAGATACGCAGTATTTT
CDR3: CATSDHRQETGTDTQYF

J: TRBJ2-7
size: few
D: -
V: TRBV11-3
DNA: TGTGCCAGCAGCTTTTCTATTGGGGACTACGAGCAGTACTTC
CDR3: CASSFSIGDYEQYF

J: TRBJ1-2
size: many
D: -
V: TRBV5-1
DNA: TGCGCCAGCAGCTTCGGGACGGTGAACTATGGCTACACCTTC
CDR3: CASSFGTVNYGYTF

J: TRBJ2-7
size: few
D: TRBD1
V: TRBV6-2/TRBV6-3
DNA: TGTGCCAGCAGCCAAACAGGGGCGCCCTCCTACGAGCAGTACTTC
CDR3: CASSQTGAPSYEQYF

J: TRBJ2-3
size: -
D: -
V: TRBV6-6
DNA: TGTGCCAGCAGCCACGGCTCCGATACGCAGTATTTT
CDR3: CASSHGSDTQYF

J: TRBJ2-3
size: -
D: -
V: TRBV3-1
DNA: TGTGCCAGCAGCCACGTGCGGGCCGATACGCAGTATTTT
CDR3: CASSHVRADTQYF

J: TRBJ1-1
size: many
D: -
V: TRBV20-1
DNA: TGCAGTGCTTTAGTAATGAACACTGAAGCTTTCTTT
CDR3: CSALVMNTEAFF

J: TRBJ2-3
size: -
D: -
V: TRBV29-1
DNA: TGCAGCGTTAGGCAGGGCGGCACAGATACGCAGTATTTT
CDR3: CSVRQGGTDTQYF

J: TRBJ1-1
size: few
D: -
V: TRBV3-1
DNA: TGTGCCAGCAGCCAATTAGGTTCAGAGAACACTGAAGCTTTCTTT
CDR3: CASSQLGSENTEAFF

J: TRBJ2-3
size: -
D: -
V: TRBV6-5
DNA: TGTGCCAGCAGTTACTCGAAGAGGTTAGCGCAGGATACGCAGTATTTT
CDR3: CASSYSKRLAQDTQYF

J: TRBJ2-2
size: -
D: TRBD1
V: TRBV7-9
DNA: TGTGCCAGCAGCTTAATTCAGGGGGCTCATACCGGGGAGCTGTTTTTT
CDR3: CASSLIQGAHTGELFF

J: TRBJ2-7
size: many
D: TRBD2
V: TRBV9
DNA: TGTGCCAGCAGCGTAGGCGGGAGCGCCTACGAGCAGTACTTC
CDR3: CASSVGGSAYEQYF

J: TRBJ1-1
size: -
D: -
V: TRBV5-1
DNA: TGCGCCAGCAGCTTTATGCGACTGGGCACTGAAGCTTTCTTT
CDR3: CASSFMRLGTEAFF

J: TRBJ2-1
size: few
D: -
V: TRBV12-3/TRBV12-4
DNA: TGTGCCAGCAGTCCCCAGGAGCTGGGAGTCAATGAGCAGTTCTTC
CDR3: CASSPQELGVNEQFF

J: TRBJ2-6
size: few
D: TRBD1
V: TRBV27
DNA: TGTGCCAGCAGCCGACAGACAGGGCCCGGGGCCAACGTCCTGACTTTC
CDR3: CASSRQTGPGANVLTF

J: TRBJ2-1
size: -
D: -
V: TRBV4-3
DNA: TGCGCCAGCAGCCAACCTAGAGGCGATGAGCAGTTCTTC
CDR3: CASSQPRGDEQFF

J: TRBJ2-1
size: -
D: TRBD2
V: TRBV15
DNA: TGTGCCACCAGCAGAGCCCCACCGGGACTAGCGGGAGATGGGGAGCAGTTCTTC
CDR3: CATSRAPPGLAGDGEQFF

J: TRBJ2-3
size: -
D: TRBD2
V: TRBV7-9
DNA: TGTGCCAGCAGCACTAGGAGCGGCGGGGGGATCACAGATACGCAGTATTTT
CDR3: CASSTRSGGGITDTQYF

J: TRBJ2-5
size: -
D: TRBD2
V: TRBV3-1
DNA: TGTGCCAGCAGCGCTCGACTAGCGGGACGCGGGGAGACCCAGTACTTC
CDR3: CASSARLAGRGETQYF

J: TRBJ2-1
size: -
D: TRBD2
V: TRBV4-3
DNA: TGCGCCAGGAGCCGAAGGCAGGGTACCGGGACTAGATGGGCTGATAATGAGCAGTTCTTC
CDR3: CARSRRQGTGTRWADNEQFF

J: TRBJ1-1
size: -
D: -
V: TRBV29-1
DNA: TGCAGCGTGGGTCGCGGGAGAGTTGTGAACACTGAAGCTTTCTTT
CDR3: CSVGRGRVVNTEAFF

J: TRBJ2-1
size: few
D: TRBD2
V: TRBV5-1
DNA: TGCGCCAGCAGCCCGTCACTAGCGGCCAATGAGCAGTTCTTC
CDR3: CASSPSLAANEQFF

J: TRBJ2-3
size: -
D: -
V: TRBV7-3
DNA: TGTGCCAGCACTCCCCCAGATACGCAGTATTTT
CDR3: CASTPPDTQYF

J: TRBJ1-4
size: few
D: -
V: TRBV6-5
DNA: TGTGCCAGCAGTTACCAACCGCCGAGGTTTAATGAAAAACTGTTTTTT
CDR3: CASSYQPPRFNEKLFF

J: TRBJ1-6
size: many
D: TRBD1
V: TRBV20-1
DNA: TGCAGTGCTAGTTTAGGACAGGGTAGTTCACCCCTCCACTTT
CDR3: CSASLGQGSSPLHF

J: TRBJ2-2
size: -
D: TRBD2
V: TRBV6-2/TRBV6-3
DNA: TGTGCCAGCAGCCCCGGGACTAGGAACACCGGGGAGCTGTTTTTT
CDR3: CASSPGTRNTGELFF

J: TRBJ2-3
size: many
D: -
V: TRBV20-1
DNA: TGCAGTGCTAGATACGACCAAGTCACAGATACGCAGTATTTT
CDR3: CSARYDQVTDTQYF

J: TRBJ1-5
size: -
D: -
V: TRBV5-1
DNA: TGCGCCAGCAGCTTGGTAGATCCTAGCAATCAGCCCCAGCATTTT
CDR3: CASSLVDPSNQPQHF

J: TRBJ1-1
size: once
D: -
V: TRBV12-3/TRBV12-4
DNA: TGTGCCAGCAGTTTTAGGTTGGAGCCCAACACTGAAGCTTTCTTT
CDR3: CASSFRLEPNTEAFF

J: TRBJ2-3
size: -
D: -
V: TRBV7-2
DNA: TGTGCCAGCAGTAGCCGTGACACAGATACGCAGTATTTT
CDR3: CASSSRDTDTQYF

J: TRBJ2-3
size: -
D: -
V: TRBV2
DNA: TGTGCCAGCCGCCGCGAGGTGTCATTGGGAGGGCAGTATTTT
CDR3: CASRREVSLGGQYF

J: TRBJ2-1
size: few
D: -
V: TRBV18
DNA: TGTGCCAGCTCACCAACAGATTTCTACAATGAGCAGTTCTTC
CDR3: CASSPTDFYNEQFF

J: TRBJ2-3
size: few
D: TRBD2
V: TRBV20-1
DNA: TGCAGTGTCACCTTAGCGGGAGCAAGGACAGATACGCAGTATTTT
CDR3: CSVTLAGARTDTQYF

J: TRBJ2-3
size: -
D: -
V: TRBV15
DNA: TGTGCCACCAGCAAAAAGGGGTTTACAGATACGCAGTATTTT
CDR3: CATSKKGFTDTQYF

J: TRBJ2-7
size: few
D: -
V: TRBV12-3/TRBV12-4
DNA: TGTGCCAGCACCCAAAGCGGATCCTACGAGCAGTACTTC
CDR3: CASTQSGSYEQYF

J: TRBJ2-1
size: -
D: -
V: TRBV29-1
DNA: TGCAGCGTTGAAGATCCCCGTAGCTCCTACAATGAGCAGTTCTTC
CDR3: CSVEDPRSSYNEQFF

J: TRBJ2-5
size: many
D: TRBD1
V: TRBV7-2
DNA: TGTGCCAGCAGCTTTGCAGGGGGTGGAGAGACCCAGTACTTC
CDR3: CASSFAGGGETQYF

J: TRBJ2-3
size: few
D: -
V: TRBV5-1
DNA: TGCGCCAGCAGTTCATGGGGGGATACGCAGTATTTT
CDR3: CASSSWGDTQYF

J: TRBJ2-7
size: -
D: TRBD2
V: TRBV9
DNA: TGTGCCAGCAGCGTGGGGGGGAGGGCCATCTACGAGCAGTACTTC
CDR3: CASSVGGRAIYEQYF

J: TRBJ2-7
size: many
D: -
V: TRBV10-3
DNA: TGTGCCATCAGAGCTACCGCAGGGGCGTACGAGCAGTACTTC
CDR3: CAIRATAGAYEQYF

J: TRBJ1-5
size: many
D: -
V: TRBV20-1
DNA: TGCAGTGCTCTCCGCACGGTTAATCAGCCCCAGCATTTT
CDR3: CSALRTVNQPQHF

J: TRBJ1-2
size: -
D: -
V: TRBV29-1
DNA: TGCAGCGTTCCAGGGCCCACCTTC
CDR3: CSVPGPTF

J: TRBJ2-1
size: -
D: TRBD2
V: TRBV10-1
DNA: TGCGCCAGCAGTCATAAGCGGGGGCCCCCCCTAAATGAGCAGTTCTTC
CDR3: CASSHKRGPPLNEQFF

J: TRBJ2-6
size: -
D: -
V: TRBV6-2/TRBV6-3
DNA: TGTGCCGCCCGGAGCTGGGCCAACGTCCTGACTTTC
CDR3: CAARSWANVLTF

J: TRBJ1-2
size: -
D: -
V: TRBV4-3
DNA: TGCGCCAGCAGCCAAGATTGGCAGGGTAGTAACTATGGCTACACCTTC
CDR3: CASSQDWQGSNYGYTF

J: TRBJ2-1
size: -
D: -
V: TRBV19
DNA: TGTGCCAGTAGTATACAGGGGACGGATGAGCAGTTCTTC
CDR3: CASSIQGTDEQFF

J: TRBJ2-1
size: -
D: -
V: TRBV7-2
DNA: TGTGCCAGCAGCCTTAGCGGCCCCTCGAGGAATGAGCAGTTCTTC
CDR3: CASSLSGPSRNEQFF

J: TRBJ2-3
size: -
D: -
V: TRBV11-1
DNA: TGTGCCAGCAGCTTGGAGACCCGTGCTAGCACAGATACGCAGTATTTT
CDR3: CASSLETRASTDTQYF

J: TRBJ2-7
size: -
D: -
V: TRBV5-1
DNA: TGCGCCAGCAGCTTAAACCCGGACTCCTACGAGCAGTACTTC
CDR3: CASSLNPDSYEQYF

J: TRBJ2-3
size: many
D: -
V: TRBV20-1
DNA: TGCAGTGCTAGACACGGGGATACGCAGTATTTT
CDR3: CSARHGDTQYF